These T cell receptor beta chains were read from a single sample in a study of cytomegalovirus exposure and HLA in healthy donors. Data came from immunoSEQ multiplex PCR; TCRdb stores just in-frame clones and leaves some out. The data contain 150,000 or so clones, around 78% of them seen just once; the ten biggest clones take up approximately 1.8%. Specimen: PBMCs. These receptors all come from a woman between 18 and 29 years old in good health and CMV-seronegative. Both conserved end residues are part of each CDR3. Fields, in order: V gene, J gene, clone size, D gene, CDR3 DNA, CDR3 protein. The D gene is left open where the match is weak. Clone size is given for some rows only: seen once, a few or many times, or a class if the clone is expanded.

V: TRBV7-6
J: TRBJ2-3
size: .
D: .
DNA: TGTGCCAGCAGCTCTCCGACTAGTGGCTCGTCTAGCACAGATACGCAGTATTTT
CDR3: CASSSPTSGSSSTDTQYF

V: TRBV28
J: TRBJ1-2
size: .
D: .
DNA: TGTGCCAGTACGCAGATCAACTATGGCTACACCTTC
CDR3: CASTQINYGYTF

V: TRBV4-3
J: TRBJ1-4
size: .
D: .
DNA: TGCGCCAGCAGCCAAGATTCCGCGGAGGGTAATGAAAAACTGTTTTTT
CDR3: CASSQDSAEGNEKLFF

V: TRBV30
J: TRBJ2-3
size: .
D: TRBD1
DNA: TGTGCCTGGATTAGGACAGGGGCAGATACGCAGTATTTT
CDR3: CAWIRTGADTQYF

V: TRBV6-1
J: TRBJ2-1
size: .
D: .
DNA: TGTGCCAGCAGTGAACGAGGACTCTTAAGGGAGAATGAGCAGTTCTTC
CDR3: CASSERGLLRENEQFF

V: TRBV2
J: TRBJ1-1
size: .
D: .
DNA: TGTGCCAGCAGTGAAGCTCTTTGTACAATTTTT
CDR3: CASSEALCTIF

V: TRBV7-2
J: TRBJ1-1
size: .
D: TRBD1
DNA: TGTGCCAGCAGCCCCGGGACAGGGTTCACTGAAGCTTTCTTT
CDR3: CASSPGTGFTEAFF

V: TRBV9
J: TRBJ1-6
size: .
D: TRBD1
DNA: TGTGCCAGCAGCGTAGATATGGGACAGAACTATAATTCACCCCTCCACTTT
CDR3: CASSVDMGQNYNSPLHF

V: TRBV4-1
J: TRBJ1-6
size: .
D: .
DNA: TGCGCCAGCAGCCTAGAACAAGTTAATTCACCCCTCCACTTT
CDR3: CASSLEQVNSPLHF

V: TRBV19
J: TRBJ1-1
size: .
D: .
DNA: TGTGCCAGTAGTATAGGTTCAGCCGGGACAACTATGAACACTGAAGCTTTCTTT
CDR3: CASSIGSAGTTMNTEAFF

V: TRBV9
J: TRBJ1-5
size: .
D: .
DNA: TGTGCCAGCAGCCTAGGGACACATAGCAATCAGCCCCAGCATTTT
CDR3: CASSLGTHSNQPQHF

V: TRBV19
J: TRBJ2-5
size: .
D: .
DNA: TGTGCCAGTAGTATAGCACATGCGGCCGACCTTGAAGAGACCCAGTACTTC
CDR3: CASSIAHAADLEETQYF

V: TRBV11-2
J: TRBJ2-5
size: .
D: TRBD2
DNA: TGTGCCAGCAGCTCGGGACTAAGAGAGACCCAGTACTTC
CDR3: CASSSGLRETQYF

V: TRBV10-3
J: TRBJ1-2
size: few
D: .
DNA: TGTGCCATCAGTGCCGACAGTTCGTTAGGGCCCAGCTACACCTTC
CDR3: CAISADSSLGPSYTF

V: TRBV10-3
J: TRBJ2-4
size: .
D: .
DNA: TGTGCCATCAGGGGGGACCGGGACACCAAAAACATTCAGTACTTC
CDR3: CAIRGDRDTKNIQYF

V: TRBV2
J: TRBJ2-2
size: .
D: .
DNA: TGTGCCAGCGGACTATCAACCGGCCCCGGGGAGCTGTTTTTT
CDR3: CASGLSTGPGELFF

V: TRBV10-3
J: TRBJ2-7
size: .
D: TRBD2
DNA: TGTGCCCCCCGCTTTGCGGGGGGCCCGGGGCAGTACTTC
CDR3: CAPRFAGGPGQYF

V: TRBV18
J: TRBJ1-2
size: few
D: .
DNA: TGTGCCAGCTTTAGACTTAACTATGGCTACACCTTC
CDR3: CASFRLNYGYTF

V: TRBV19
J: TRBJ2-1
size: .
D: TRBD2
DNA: TGTGCCACCTGGACTAGCGCATACAATGAGCAGTTCTTC
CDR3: CATWTSAYNEQFF

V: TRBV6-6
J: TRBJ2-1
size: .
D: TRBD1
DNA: TGTGCCAGCAGTTACTCGACAGGGGGCAATGAGCAGTTCTTC
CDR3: CASSYSTGGNEQFF

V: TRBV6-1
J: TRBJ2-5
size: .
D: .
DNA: TGTGCCAGCAGGGGATTTAGGACAGCTCAAGAGACCCAGTACTTC
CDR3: CASRGFRTAQETQYF

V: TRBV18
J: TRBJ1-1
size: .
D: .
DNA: TGTGCCAGCTCACCGGACAGCCTTGAAGCTTTCTTT
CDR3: CASSPDSLEAFF

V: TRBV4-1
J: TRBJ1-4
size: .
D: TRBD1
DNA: TGCGCCAGCAGCCAAGATTGGGAGACAGGGGACGAAAAACTGTTTTTT
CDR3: CASSQDWETGDEKLFF

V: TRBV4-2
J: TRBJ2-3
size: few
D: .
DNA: TGTGCCAGCAGCCCCACCCCTCTCGACTCAGATACGCAGTATTTT
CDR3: CASSPTPLDSDTQYF

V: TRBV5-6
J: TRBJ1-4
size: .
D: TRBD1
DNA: TGTGCCAGCAGCTTAAATACAGGGGAAATATATGAAAAACTGTTTTTT
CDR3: CASSLNTGEIYEKLFF

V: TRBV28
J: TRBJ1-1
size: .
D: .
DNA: TGTGCCAGCAGTGATACAGGGTTGGGGAACACTGAAGCTTTCTTT
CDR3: CASSDTGLGNTEAFF